The 26 T cell receptor beta chains reported below all come from one sample, sequenced in a study of T cell changes during pregnancy in multiple sclerosis. Using immunoSEQ multiplex PCR, the repertoire was profiled, and TCRdb retains in-frame clones only, with some absent. The sample consists of around 53,000 clones, 92% of them appearing once. The sequencing here drew on CD4+ T cells from peripheral blood mononuclear cells, taken after pregnancy. These receptors were collected from a female donor with multiple sclerosis, enrolled in a pregnancy study.

CDR3 sequence: CASRENRGANTEAFF. The CDR3 DNA reads as TGTGCCAGCAGGGAGAACAGGGGAGCGAACACTGAAGCTTTCTTT. The J gene is TRBJ1-1, the V gene TRBV2, with 7 bases aligning to TRBD1. V dropped 6 bases and J dropped 1; count of bases not matched to a gene: 8. The CDR3 contains 15 residues. Germline V gene lookup returns CDR1 SNHLY and CDR2 FYNNEI.

The chain combines TRBV19 with TRBJ1-5; D not certain. The CDR3 runs 15 residues. With 5 bases removed from V and 0 bases from J, the gap between germline ends came to 11 bases. Germline V gene data show CDR1 as LNHDA and CDR2 as SQIVND (reference sequence). The DNA of the CDR3 is TGTGCCAGTAGTCCAACGGGTCTTAGCAATCAGCCCCAGCATTTT. It specifies CASSPTGLSNQPQHF.

This chain connects TRBV9 to TRBJ1-3; D is unclear. V gave up 0 bases and J gave up 0 bases, with 7 bases separating them. Per the germline V gene, CDR1 is SGDLS and CDR2 is YYNGEE. CDR3 size: 15 residues. The CDR3 DNA is TGTGCCAGCAGCGTAGATCAGTTCTCTGGAAACACCATATATTTT. Translated: CASSVDQFSGNTIYF.

J is TRBJ1-2 and V is TRBV6-5; no clear D. The length of the CDR3 is 13 residues. The germline V and J ends were trimmed by 6 bases and 2 bases, with 10 bases remaining between them. Germline CDR1 is MNHEY and CDR2 is SVGAGI. CDR3 in amino acids: CASRLGRNYGYTF. The CDR3 DNA sequence: TGTGCCAGCAGACTAGGCCGCAACTATGGCTACACCTTC.

The V call is TRBV7-2, the J call TRBJ1-1; perhaps TRBD1 as D (6 bases). Per the germline V gene, CDR1 is SGHTA and CDR2 is FQGNSA. The CDR3 totals 14 residues. V shed 5 bases and J shed 0 bases, with 10 bases lying between them. Written as DNA, the CDR3 is TGTGCCAGCAGCCCCACAGGGTTGAACACTGAAGCTTTCTTT. Translated, it gives CASSPTGLNTEAFF.

The chain couples TRBV27 to TRBJ1-2; weak D call: TRBD1 (6 bases). The germline V gene encodes CDR1 MNHEY and CDR2 SMNVEV (reference sequence). V lost 3 bases, J lost 4 bases, and 9 bases lay in between. The CDR3 extends over 13 amino acids. The CDR3 region has the DNA TGTGCCAGCAGTTTCGGACAGTCCTATGGCTACACCTTC. It is translated as CASSFGQSYGYTF.

The chain is built from TRBV11-1 and TRBJ2-7; TRBD1 agrees at 9 bases. Germline lookup yields CDR1 SGHAT and CDR2 FQDESV (reference sequence). V dropped 6 bases and J dropped 3; count of bases not matched to a gene: 12. The CDR3 sequence is 16 residues long. The CDR3, as DNA: TGTGCCAGCAGTCGAGACCGGGACAGGGTTAGCTACGAGCAGTACTTC. Translation gives CASSRDRDRVSYEQYF.

The rearrangement links TRBV7-6 to TRBJ1-2, with D hard to call. Germline V gene lookup returns CDR1 SGHVS and CDR2 FNYEAQ. Trimming took off 1 base at V and 7 bases at J, with 10 bases between the two ends. CDR3 length: 13 residues. The CDR3 spells CASSLDRVGGYTF. The CDR3 coding sequence is TGTGCCAGCAGCTTAGATCGGGTTGGTGGCTACACCTTC. The variable domain in full, with the rest retrieved from reference TRBV7-6 and TRBJ1-2, is GAGVSQSPRYKVTKRGQDVALRCDPISGHVSLYWYRQALGQGPEFLTYFNYEAQQDKSGLPNDRFSAERPEGSISTLTIQRTEQRDSAMYRCASSLDRVGGYTFGSGTRLTVV.

Of note for this clone: Relative to the germline gene, one junction end is altered; a read error may explain this. The chain uses TRBV7-3 and TRBJ1-1; 7 nucleotides match TRBD1. Germline V gene lookup returns CDR1 SGHTA and CDR2 FQGTGA. The CDR3 extends over 14 amino acids. DNA of the CDR3: TGTGCCAGCAGCGTAACAGGGGTCGGGACTGAAGCTTTCTTT. Its protein is CASSVTGVGTEAFF. Full variable domain (missing parts from reference TRBV7-3 and TRBJ1-1): GAGVSQTPSNKVTEKGKYVELRCDPISGHTALYWYRQSLGQGPEFLIYFQGTGAADDSGLPNDRFFAVRPEGSVSTLKIQRTERGDSAVYLCASSVTGVGTEAFFGQGTRLTVV.

The chain employs TRBV30 and TRBJ1-1; no definite D call. V lost 0 bases and J 1 base, leaving 12 bases between the germline ends. This CDR3 spans 15 amino acids. The germline CDR1 and CDR2 sequences are GTSNPN and SVGIG (reference sequence). The DNA of the CDR3 is TGTGCCTGGAGTGTATGGGGAGGTACGAACACTGAAGCTTTCTTT. Its protein is CAWSVWGGTNTEAFF.

The rearrangement joins TRBV21-1 to TRBJ2-3; TRBD2 is the table's D call, not checked against the DNA. TRBV21-1 is classified as a pseudogene. The CDR3 contains 16 residues. The CDR3: CASSKRSRGGTDTQYF. In DNA form, the CDR3 reads TGTGCCAGCAGCAAACGGTCCCGGGGGGGCACAGATACGCAGTATTTT.

This clone has only one observation. The chain recombines TRBV7-9 with TRBJ1-2; a weak D match, TRBD1 (5 bases). CDR1 is SEHNR and CDR2 is FQNEAQ in the germline V gene (reference sequence). The CDR3 is 14 amino acids. Deletions cut 7 bases from V and 3 bases from J, with 15 bases between. The CDR3 DNA sequence: TGTGCCAGCACCACCGGGGGTAAAGACTATGGCTACACCTTC. Residues: CASTTGGKDYGYTF.

This chain joins TRBV2 and TRBJ2-1, with 7 bases identical to TRBD1. The CDR3 has 15 residues. With 5 bases clipped from V and 4 bases from J, the junction kept 8 bases outside the gene matches. Germline CDR1 SNHLY, CDR2 FYNNEI. CDR3: CASSMDRLPYNEQFF. As DNA, the CDR3 is TGTGCCAGCAGTATGGACAGGCTACCTTACAATGAGCAGTTCTTC.

The genes are TRBV7-2 and TRBJ1-6; 8 positions match TRBD1. This CDR3 contains 18 residues. V was pared by 5 bases and J by 3 bases, with 12 bases of the junction left unmatched. Germline V gene lookup returns CDR1 SGHTA and CDR2 FQGNSA. The CDR3 DNA sequence: TGTGCCAGCAGCCCACAGCCAAGGGACAGGTTCTATAATTCACCCCTCCACTTT. Protein sequence: CASSPQPRDRFYNSPLHF.

The chain is built from TRBV4-1 and TRBJ2-3, with TRBD2 identical over 9 bases. V shed 1 base and J 7 bases; nucleotides not matched to a gene: 9. The germline gives CDR1 MGHRA, CDR2 YSYEKL. The CDR3 extends over 16 amino acids. The CDR3 coding sequence is TGCGCCAGCAGCCAAGCTCCTTCTAGCGGGGCTAATACGCAGTATTTT. Protein sequence: CASSQAPSSGANTQYF.

CDR3 residues: CASSVTGFSGANVLTF. CDR3 sequence (DNA): TGTGCCAGCAGTGTCACAGGCTTCTCTGGGGCCAACGTCCTGACTTTC. The chain combines TRBV2 with TRBJ2-6, with D maybe TRBD1 (5 bases). The CDR3 consists of 16 residues. V was shortened by 4 bases and J by 0 bases, with 10 bases between the two germline ends. Germline V gene lookup returns CDR1 SNHLY and CDR2 FYNNEI.

The chain has TRBV7-2 and TRBJ2-3; perhaps TRBD1 as D (5 bases). The germline V gene has CDR1 SGHTA and CDR2 FQGNSA. The CDR3 runs 14 residues. V dropped 5 bases and J dropped 4 bases, with 13 bases sitting between them. In DNA, the CDR3 is TGTGCCAGCAGCCTATGGCAGGGTGCAGATACGCAGTATTTT. Protein sequence: CASSLWQGADTQYF.

The J gene is TRBJ2-5, the V gene TRBV7-2, with no clear D. V was shortened by 3 bases and J by 1 base, with 6 bases between the two germline ends. CDR1 is SGHTA, CDR2 FQGNSA, per germline. This CDR3 has 13 amino acids. CDR3 sequence: CASSFQRQETQYF. The CDR3 nucleotides are TGTGCCAGCAGCTTTCAGCGCCAAGAGACCCAGTACTTC.

The V gene is TRBV4-2, the J gene TRBJ2-1, with 8 bases that match TRBD1. Germline CDR1 reads LGHNA; CDR2 reads YNFKEQ. This CDR3 is built from 14 residues. V lost 6 bases to trimming and J lost 4 bases; unmatched junction nucleotides: 5. The CDR3 region has the DNA TGTGCCAGCAGGGACAGGGACTTGTACAATGAGCAGTTCTTC. The encoded protein is CASRDRDLYNEQFF.

The CDR3 loop reads CASSATDTQYF. The CDR3 nucleotides are TGTGCCAGCAGCGCTACAGATACGCAGTATTTT. The rearrangement joins TRBV9 to TRBJ2-3; D is unresolved. CDR1 and CDR2 from the germline V gene are SGDLS and YYNGEE. CDR3 length: 11 residues. Trimming took 3 bases from V and 3 from J, leaving 2 bases between them.

The chain carries TRBV7-9 and TRBJ2-3; 13 bases are shared with TRBD2. Germline CDR1 and CDR2: SEHNR and FQNEAQ (reference sequence). The V segment lost 8 bases and the J segment 3 bases; nucleotides outside the gene matches: 5. The CDR3 extends over 15 amino acids. The CDR3, as DNA: TGTGCCAGCCGCCGGACTAGCGGGGGAACAGATACGCAGTATTTT. It specifies CASRRTSGGTDTQYF.

The chain carries TRBV6-6 and TRBJ1-5, with TRBD1 matching over 7 bases. Per the germline V gene, CDR1 is MNHNY and CDR2 is SVGAGI (reference sequence). The CDR3 runs to 14 residues. V lost 5 bases and J lost 5; bases outside the gene matches: 6. CDR3 in DNA: TGTGCCAGCAGTCAAACAGGGGTCTATCAGCCCCAGCATTTT. Translating it yields CASSQTGVYQPQHF.

The V and J genes are TRBV23-1 and TRBJ1-2, with D uncertain. TRBV23-1 is designated an ORF whose function remains uncertain. The V end was cut by 2 bases, the J end by 4 bases, with 11 bases between. CDR3 length equals 14 residues. CDR3: CASSQPGEGYGYTF. DNA for the CDR3: TGCGCCAGCAGTCAACCCGGGGAAGGCTATGGCTACACCTTC.

This chain uses TRBV4-2 with TRBJ1-1; D may be TRBD1 (6 bases). The CDR3 is 17 amino acids. V was cut by 2 bases and J by 0 bases, with 16 bases left in between. Germline V gene lookup returns CDR1 LGHNA and CDR2 YNFKEQ. The CDR3 DNA reads TGTGCCAGCAGCCAAAACACTGGGGGCTTCATGAACACTGAAGCTTTCTTT. Residues: CASSQNTGGFMNTEAFF.

V usage is TRBV12-5 and J usage is TRBJ1-1, with a weak D call TRBD1 (6 bases). The length of the CDR3 is 14 residues. Per the germline V gene, CDR1 is LGHNT and CDR2 is FRNRAP. Deletions cut 6 bases from V and 0 bases from J, with 11 bases between. The CDR3 region is CASGQGTMNTEAFF. CDR3 coding DNA: TGTGCTAGTGGGCAGGGGACGATGAACACTGAAGCTTTCTTT. Full variable domain (missing parts from reference TRBV12-5 and TRBJ1-1): DARVTQTPRHKVTEMGQEVTMRCQPILGHNTVFWYRQTMMQGLELLAYFRNRAPLDDSGMPKDRFSAEMPDATLATLKIQPSEPRDSAVYFCASGQGTMNTEAFFGQGTRLTVV.

This clone was detected only a few times. The CDR3 DNA reads as TGTGCCTGGAAGTGGAGCTATGGCTACACCTTC. Translated: CAWKWSYGYTF. The V gene is TRBV30, the J gene TRBJ1-2; D is ambiguous. CDR1 is GTSNPN and CDR2 is SVGIG in the germline V gene (reference sequence). The CDR3 totals 11 residues. With 4 bases removed from V and 4 bases from J, the gap between germline ends came to 7 bases.